This TCR beta chain was recovered during a study of T cells in Graves' hyperthyroidism and ophthalmopathy. Notes on the study in general: By a 13 V-J model, ophthalmopathy was set apart from stable hyperthyroidism.

Exclusion criteria comprised uncontrolled infection, other autoimmune disease, pregnancy or lactation. Amplification of TCR beta CDR3 regions was performed using RNA transcripts as template. Using the HTBI primer set, a first-round RT-PCR was run on the TCR CDR3. TCRdb independently ran MiXCR on the multiplex PCR reads; one entry per CDR3 protein. The table has about 620,000 distinct CDR3 sequences, roughly 15% seen once. This clonotype was seen a handful of times. The antigen remains unidentified. With V trimmed by 5 bases and J by 0 bases, 2 bases remained unmatched. Germline CDR1 is SQVTM and CDR2 is ANQGSEA. The CDR3 contains 14 residues.

The TCR sequence derives from a woman between 25 and 40 years old with Graves' hyperthyroidism. Input material: blood. This chain connects TRBV29-1 to TRBJ2-3, with 10 bases matching TRBD2. The CDR3 protein is CSVKTSGSTDTQYF. CDR3 nucleotides: TGCAGCGTTAAGACTAGCGGGAGCACAGATACGCAGTATTTT.